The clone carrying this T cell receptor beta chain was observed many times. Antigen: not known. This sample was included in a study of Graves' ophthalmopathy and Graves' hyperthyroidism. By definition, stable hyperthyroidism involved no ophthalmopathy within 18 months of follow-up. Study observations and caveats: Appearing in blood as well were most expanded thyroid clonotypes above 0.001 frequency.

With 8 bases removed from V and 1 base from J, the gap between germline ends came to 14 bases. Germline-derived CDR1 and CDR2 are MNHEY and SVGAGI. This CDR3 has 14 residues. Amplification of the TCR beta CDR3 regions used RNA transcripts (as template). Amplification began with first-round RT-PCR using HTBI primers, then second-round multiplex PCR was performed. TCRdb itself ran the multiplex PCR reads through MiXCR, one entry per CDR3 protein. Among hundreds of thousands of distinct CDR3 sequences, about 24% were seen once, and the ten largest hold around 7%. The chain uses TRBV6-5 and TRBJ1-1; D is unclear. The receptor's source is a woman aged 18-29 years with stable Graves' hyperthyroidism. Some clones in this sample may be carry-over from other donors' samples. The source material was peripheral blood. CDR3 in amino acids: CASVLSLENTEAFF. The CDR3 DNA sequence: TGTGCCAGCGTTCTAAGCCTGGAGAACACTGAAGCTTTCTTT.